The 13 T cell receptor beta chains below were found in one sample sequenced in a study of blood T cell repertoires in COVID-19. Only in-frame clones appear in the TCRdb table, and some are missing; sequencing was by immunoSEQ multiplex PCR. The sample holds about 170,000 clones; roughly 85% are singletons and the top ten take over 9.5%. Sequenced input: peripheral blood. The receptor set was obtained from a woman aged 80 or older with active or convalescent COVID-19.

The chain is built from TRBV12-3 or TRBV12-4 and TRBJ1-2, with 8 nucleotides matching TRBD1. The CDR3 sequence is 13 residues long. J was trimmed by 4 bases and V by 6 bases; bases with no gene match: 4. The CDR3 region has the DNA TGTGCCAGCAGCCGGGACAGGTCCTATGGCTACACCTTC. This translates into CASSRDRSYGYTF.

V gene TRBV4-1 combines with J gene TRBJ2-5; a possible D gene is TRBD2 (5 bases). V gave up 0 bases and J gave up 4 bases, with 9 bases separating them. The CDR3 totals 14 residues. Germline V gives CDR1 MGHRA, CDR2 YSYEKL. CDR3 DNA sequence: TGCGCCAGCAGCCAAGATCCTCGGGGAGAGACCCAGTACTTC. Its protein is CASSQDPRGETQYF.

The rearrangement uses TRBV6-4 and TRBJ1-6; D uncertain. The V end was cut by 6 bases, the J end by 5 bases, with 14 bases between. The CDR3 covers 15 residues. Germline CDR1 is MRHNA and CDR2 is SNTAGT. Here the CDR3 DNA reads TGTGCCAGCAGCATCCGGACGGGAAATAATTCACCCCTCCACTTT. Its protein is CASSIRTGNNSPLHF.

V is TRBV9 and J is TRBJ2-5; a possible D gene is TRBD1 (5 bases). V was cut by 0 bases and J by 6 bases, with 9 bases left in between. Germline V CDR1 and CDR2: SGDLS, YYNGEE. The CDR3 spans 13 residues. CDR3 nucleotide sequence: TGTGCCAGCAGCGTAGATGGGGCGCAGACCCAGTACTTC. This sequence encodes CASSVDGAQTQYF.

Here the CDR3 reads CASSVSGTGVYEQYF. The CDR3 DNA reads TGTGCCAGCAGCGTATCCGGGACAGGGGTATACGAGCAGTACTTC. The chain has TRBV9 and TRBJ2-7, with TRBD1 matching over 10 bases. V was clipped by 1 base and J by 4 bases; unmatched bases: 5. In germline, CDR1 is SGDLS, CDR2 YYNGEE. The CDR3 consists of 15 residues. Using reference TRBV9 and TRBJ2-7 for the parts outside the CDR3, the full variable domain is DSGVTQTPKHLITATGQRVTLRCSPRSGDLSVYWYQQSLDQGLQFLIQYYNGEERAKGNILERFSAQQFPDLHSELNLSSLELGDSALYFCASSVSGTGVYEQYFGPGTRLTVT.

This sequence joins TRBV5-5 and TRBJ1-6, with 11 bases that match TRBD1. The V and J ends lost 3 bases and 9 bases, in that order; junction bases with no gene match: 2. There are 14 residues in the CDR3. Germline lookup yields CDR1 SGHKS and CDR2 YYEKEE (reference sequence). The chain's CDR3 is CASSYGTGGSPLHF. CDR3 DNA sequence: TGTGCCAGCAGCTACGGGACAGGGGGTTCACCCCTCCACTTT.

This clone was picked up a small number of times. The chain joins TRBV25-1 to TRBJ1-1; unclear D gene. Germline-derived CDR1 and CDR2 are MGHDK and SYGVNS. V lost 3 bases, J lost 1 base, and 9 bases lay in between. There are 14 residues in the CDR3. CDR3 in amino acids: CASSERAENTEAFF. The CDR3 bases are TGTGCCAGCAGTGAGAGAGCCGAGAACACTGAAGCTTTCTTT.

This CDR3 reads CASSYSTGTVGTEAFF. The DNA for the CDR3 is TGTGCCAGCAGTTACTCGACCGGGACAGTGGGCACTGAAGCTTTCTTT. The chain employs TRBV6-5 and TRBJ1-1, with TRBD1 matching over 7 bases. From germline, CDR1 is MNHEY and CDR2 SVGAGI. Germline trimming cut 0 bases from V and 4 bases from J; bases unmatched to any gene: 8. This CDR3 is built from 16 residues.

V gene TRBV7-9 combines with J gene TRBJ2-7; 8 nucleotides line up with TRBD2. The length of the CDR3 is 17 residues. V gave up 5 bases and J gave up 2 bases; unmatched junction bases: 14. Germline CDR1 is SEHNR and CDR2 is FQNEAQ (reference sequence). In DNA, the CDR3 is TGTGCCAGCAGCCCACTCCTGGTAGCGGGACGCCCCTACGAGCAGTACTTC. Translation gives CASSPLLVAGRPYEQYF.

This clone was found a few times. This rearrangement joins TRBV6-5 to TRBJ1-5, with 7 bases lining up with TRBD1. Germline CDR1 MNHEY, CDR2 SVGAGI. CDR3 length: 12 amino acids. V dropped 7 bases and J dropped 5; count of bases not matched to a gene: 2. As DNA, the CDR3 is TGTGCCAGCAACAGGGGAGATCAGCCCCAGCATTTT. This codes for CASNRGDQPQHF.

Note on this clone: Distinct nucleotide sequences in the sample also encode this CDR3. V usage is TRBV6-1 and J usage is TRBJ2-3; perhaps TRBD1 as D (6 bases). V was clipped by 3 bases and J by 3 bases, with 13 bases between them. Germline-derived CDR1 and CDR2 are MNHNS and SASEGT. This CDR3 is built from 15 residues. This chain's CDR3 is CASSEVGARTDTQYF. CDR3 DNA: TGTGCCAGCAGTGAGGTGGGGGCGCGAACAGATACGCAGTATTTT.

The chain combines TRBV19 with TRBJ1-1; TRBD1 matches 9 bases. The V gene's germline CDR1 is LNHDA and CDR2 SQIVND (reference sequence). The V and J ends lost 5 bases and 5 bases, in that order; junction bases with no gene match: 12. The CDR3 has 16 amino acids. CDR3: CASSPIIGTGNTEAFF. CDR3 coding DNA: TGTGCCAGTAGTCCTATAATCGGGACAGGGAATACTGAAGCTTTCTTT.

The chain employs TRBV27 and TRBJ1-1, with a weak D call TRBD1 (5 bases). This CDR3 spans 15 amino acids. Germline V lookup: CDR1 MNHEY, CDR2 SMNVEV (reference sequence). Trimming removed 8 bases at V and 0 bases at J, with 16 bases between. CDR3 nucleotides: TGTGCCAGCCGAGGGAGGCGGGGGATGAACACTGAAGCTTTCTTT. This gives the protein CASRGRRGMNTEAFF.